The 28 T cell receptor beta chains below were found in one sample sequenced in a study of human T cells and chemical hapten exposure listed by TCRdb under 2021. Sample time point, as interpreted from the label and publication: patch test 2, 6 weeks after DPC sensitization. Explained via the paper, the treatment or condition label denotes: therapeutic diphenylcyclopropenone sensitization with weekly scalp DPC. Receptors were amplified or captured by RACE. The sequencer was a NextSeq 500. TCRdb trimmed public reads at Q25 via fastp, called clones via MiXCR and kept in-frame beta chains. Each entry merges the rows of one CDR3 protein and shows their most common DNA and genes. The sample contains a few hundred thousand distinct CDR3 sequences, nearly 6.5% of them found a single time. Around 5.6% of the sample is held by the ten biggest clonotypes. This material consisted of whole blood, taken in connection with sensitization to the hapten diphenylcyclopropenone (DPC). The receptors shown here come from a woman in her late teens or twenties with alopecia areata. Some clones in this sample may be carry-over from other donors' samples.

This clonotype appeared many times. The rearrangement links TRBV5-4 to TRBJ1-5, with D hard to call. The CDR3 extends over 14 amino acids. CDR1 is SGHNT and CDR2 is YYREEE in the germline V gene (reference sequence). V lost 3 bases to trimming and J lost 2 bases, with 9 bases between them. CDR3 DNA: TGTGCCAGCAGCTCAGACGGGGGCAATCAGCCCCAGCATTTT. Translated, it gives CASSSDGGNQPQHF.

V and J are TRBV12-3 or TRBV12-4 and TRBJ2-1; 8 bases are a match to TRBD2. Trimming removed 8 bases from V and 6 bases from J; junction bases left unmatched: 6. The CDR3 contains 13 residues. Here the CDR3 DNA reads TGTGCCAGCGCCGGGAGCGGGGGCAATGAGCAGTTCTTC. This codes for CASAGSGGNEQFF.

The rearrangement links TRBV5-1 to TRBJ1-2; D may be TRBD1 (5 bases). The germline gives CDR1 SGHRS, CDR2 YFSETQ. Trimming shortened V by 1 base and J by 9 bases, and 19 bases separated the two germline ends. CDR3 length equals 15 residues. The CDR3 is CASSLSDSSPTSYTF. Written as DNA, the CDR3 is TGCGCCAGCAGCTTGTCCGACAGCTCTCCTACGAGCTACACCTTC.

This rearrangement joins TRBV28 to TRBJ2-1; 10 nucleotides agree with TRBD2. Germline CDR1 is MDHEN and CDR2 is SYDVKM. The CDR3 has 15 residues. After removal of 8 bases from V and 4 bases from J, the junction contained 8 bases not matched to a gene. The CDR3 DNA is TGTGCCAGCTCCCCCGGGACTAGCGTATACAATGAGCAGTTCTTC. It encodes CASSPGTSVYNEQFF. The full variable domain, in which reference TRBV28 and TRBJ2-1 provide the parts outside the CDR3, is DVKVTQSSRYLVKRTGEKVFLECVQDMDHENMFWYRQDPGLGLRLIYFSYDVKMKEKGDIPEGYSVSREKKERFSLILESASTNQTSMYLCASSPGTSVYNEQFFGPGTRLTVL.

This clonotype was observed at least ten times. The V and J genes are TRBV29-1 and TRBJ1-5; D ambiguous. V gave up 7 bases and J gave up 2 bases, with 12 bases separating them. In germline, CDR1 is SQVTM, CDR2 ANQGSEA. The CDR3 totals 13 residues. The CDR3 is CSAMDRGNQPQHF. The CDR3 bases are TGCAGCGCGATGGATCGGGGCAATCAGCCCCAGCATTTT.

This clonotype has ten or more counts. The V call is TRBV27, the J call TRBJ2-4; a possible D gene is TRBD1 (6 bases). The length of the CDR3 is 14 residues. In germline, CDR1 is MNHEY, CDR2 SMNVEV (reference sequence). Between the trimmed V and J ends, which lost 10 bases and 1 base, there was a span of 14 bases. The CDR3 loop reads CATASGAAKNIQYF. The DNA for the CDR3 is TGTGCCACAGCCTCAGGGGCCGCCAAAAACATTCAGTACTTC.

This chain uses TRBV7-9 with TRBJ2-7, with 7 bases aligning to TRBD1. CDR1 is SEHNR, CDR2 FQNEAQ, per germline (reference sequence). Germline trimming cut 2 bases from V and 3 bases from J; bases unmatched to any gene: 13. The CDR3 is 17 amino acids. CDR3: CASSLSSVQGKGYEQYF. In nucleotides, the CDR3 is TGTGCCAGCAGCTTAAGTTCGGTACAGGGGAAGGGCTACGAGCAGTACTTC.

The table lists this clonotype with many counts. The chain couples TRBV27 to TRBJ1-1; D unresolved. V was pared by 2 bases and J by 6 bases, with 10 bases between. CDR3 length equals 13 residues. The germline V gene has CDR1 MNHEY and CDR2 SMNVEV (reference sequence). The CDR3 DNA reads as TGTGCCAGCAGTTTAAGAGGTTTCGCTGAAGCTTTCTTT. Its translation is CASSLRGFAEAFF.

This clonotype was seen more than once but under ten times. The chain employs TRBV27 and TRBJ2-1; the match to TRBD2 covers 10 bases. The ends lost 5 bases at V and 3 bases at J; junction bases unmatched: 10. Germline CDR1 MNHEY, CDR2 SMNVEV (reference sequence). The CDR3 totals 17 residues. Here the CDR3 DNA reads TGTGCCAGCAGTCCGCACACTCTAGCGGGGGACTACAATGAGCAGTTCTTC. Translated: CASSPHTLAGDYNEQFF.

In this sample, this clonotype turned up many times. The chain recombines TRBV13 with TRBJ2-3, with no clear D. Per germline, CDR1 PRHDT and CDR2 FYEKMQ (reference sequence). Trimming took 0 bases from V and 4 from J, leaving 5 bases between them. CDR3 size: 13 residues. The CDR3 DNA is TGTGCCAGCAGCTTAGGTCGGGCAGATACGCAGTATTTT. Translation gives CASSLGRADTQYF.

This chain uses TRBV28 with TRBJ1-5; 7 bases fit TRBD1. J lost 2 bases, V lost 9 bases, and 7 bases had no gene match. Germline CDR1 is MDHEN and CDR2 is SYDVKM. The CDR3 loop spans 14 amino acids. CDR3 coding DNA: TGTGCCAGTTTTCAGGGGGTGGGCAATCAGCCCCAGCATTTT. Its protein is CASFQGVGNQPQHF.

This clonotype was counted a few times. The J gene is TRBJ2-2, the V gene TRBV7-6; no firm D call. This CDR3 is built from 14 residues. Germline CDR1 SGHVS, CDR2 FNYEAQ. V dropped 1 base and J dropped 5 bases, with 8 bases sitting between them. This chain's CDR3 is CASSLVHGTGELFF. CDR3 nucleotide sequence: TGTGCCAGCAGCTTAGTACATGGTACCGGGGAGCTGTTTTTT.

This chain connects TRBV4-3 to TRBJ2-1; 7 nucleotides agree with TRBD1. Germline V CDR1 and CDR2: LGHNA, YSLEER. The V gene end was trimmed by 1 base and the J gene end by 4 bases; junction bases not matched to a gene: 7. The CDR3 totals 16 residues. The CDR3 nucleotides read TGCGCCAGCAGCCAAGGAGAGGGGGCCCTTTACAATGAGCAGTTCTTC. It yields the protein CASSQGEGALYNEQFF.

This clonotype was seen only a few times. This sequence joins TRBV6-1 and TRBJ2-3, with TRBD1 as a possible D gene (6 bases). The V and J ends lost 7 bases and 7 bases respectively, with 18 bases between them. This CDR3 comprises 14 residues. Germline lookup yields CDR1 MNHNS and CDR2 SASEGT. The CDR3 DNA reads TGTGCCAGCAAGCTTAGCAGGGGCCATTATACGCAGTATTTT. It yields the protein CASKLSRGHYTQYF.

The rearrangement uses TRBV27 and TRBJ1-1; D gene unclear. V shed 3 bases and J shed 8 bases, with 7 bases lying between them. Looked up from germline, CDR1 is MNHEY and CDR2 is SMNVEV (reference sequence). The CDR3 length is 11 residues. The CDR3 reads CASSLMGEAFF. In DNA, the CDR3 is TGTGCCAGCAGTTTGATGGGGGAAGCTTTCTTT.

V and J are TRBV25-1 and TRBJ2-7, with D unclear. Trimming pared 2 bases from V and 13 bases from J, leaving 15 bases between. The V gene's germline CDR1 is MGHDK and CDR2 SYGVNS. The CDR3 has 12 residues. In nucleotides, the CDR3 is TGTGCCAGCAGTGAAGGCGGTTCCCACCTCTACTTC. As protein: CASSEGGSHLYF.

This chain connects TRBV7-3 to TRBJ2-3; TRBD2 matches 7 bases. The CDR3 extends over 15 amino acids. The V gene's germline CDR1 is SGHTA and CDR2 FQGTGA. V was clipped by 5 bases and J by 1 base; unmatched bases: 6. CDR3 sequence reads: CASSAGTTRTDTQYF. The CDR3 coding sequence is TGTGCCAGCAGCGCAGGGACTACCCGCACAGATACGCAGTATTTT.

CDR3 sequence: CSVEVTSPYEQYF. CDR3 nucleotides: TGCAGCGTTGAAGTGACCTCTCCCTACGAGCAGTACTTC. This chain joins TRBV29-1 and TRBJ2-7; no firm D call. The CDR3 contains 13 residues. CDR1 SQVTM and CDR2 ANQGSEA come from the germline V gene. V lost 1 base to trimming and J lost 2 bases, with 9 bases between them.

This clonotype was seen more than once but under ten times. The chain is built from TRBV14 and TRBJ2-1; D gene uncertain. The V end lost 4 bases, the J end lost 6 bases, and 16 bases lay between the germline ends. Germline assignment: CDR1 SGHDN and CDR2 FVKESK. This CDR3 spans 15 amino acids. The CDR3 sequence is CASSLMGHGPNEQFF. In DNA, the CDR3 is TGTGCCAGCAGCCTCATGGGCCATGGCCCCAATGAGCAGTTCTTC.

Points on this clonotype: At one end, the junction sequence differs from germline, possibly due to a read error. The V gene is TRBV7-7, the J gene TRBJ2-5; D is unclear. The CDR3 loop spans 12 amino acids. CDR1 is SSHAT and CDR2 is FNYEAQ in the germline V gene (reference sequence). The CDR3 coding sequence is TGTGCTAGCAGCAAGTACCAAGAGACCCAGTACTTC. Translation: CASSKYQETQYF.

This clonotype was counted between two and nine times. V usage is TRBV5-6 and J usage is TRBJ1-2, with 8 bases fitting TRBD1. V lost 4 bases, J lost 5 bases, and 7 bases stayed unmatched. Germline V gene data show CDR1 as SGHDT and CDR2 as YYEEEE. The length of the CDR3 is 14 residues. The CDR3 is CASSPGGAWYGYTF. The CDR3 DNA sequence: TGTGCCAGCAGCCCAGGGGGCGCGTGGTATGGCTACACCTTC.

The sample holds many counts of this clonotype. The chain carries TRBV4-3 and TRBJ1-1; D uncertain. Germline CDR1 and CDR2: LGHNA and YSLEER. The CDR3 loop spans 14 amino acids. The V and J ends lost 3 bases and 5 bases respectively, with 13 bases between them. CDR3 in DNA: TGCGCCAGCAGCCAGGGATACCTGGAAACTGAAGCTTTCTTT. Protein product: CASSQGYLETEAFF.

The chain joins TRBV7-9 to TRBJ2-3; 10 nucleotides agree with TRBD1. In germline, CDR1 is SEHNR, CDR2 FQNEAQ (reference sequence). The CDR3 runs to 15 residues. The ends lost 8 bases at V and 4 bases at J; junction bases unmatched: 9. DNA of the CDR3: TGTGCCAGCCCCTCCTGGGGACAGGGGTCAGATACGCAGTATTTT. As protein: CASPSWGQGSDTQYF.

This clonotype has only a few counts. The CDR3, as DNA: TGCAGTGCTAGGATGGGGGCAGTAGTTAATCAGCCCCAGCATTTT. Protein sequence: CSARMGAVVNQPQHF. The V gene is TRBV20-1, the J gene TRBJ1-5, with D possibly matching TRBD1 (6 bases). Trimming removed 3 bases at V and 4 bases at J, with 16 bases between. The CDR3 length is 15 residues. Germline lookup yields CDR1 DFQATT and CDR2 SNEGSKA (reference sequence).

This clonotype was observed a handful of times. This chain joins TRBV12-3 or TRBV12-4 and TRBJ1-5; a possible D gene is TRBD1 (6 bases). Deletions cut 0 bases from V and 0 bases from J, with 15 bases between. The CDR3 length is 18 residues. The DNA for the CDR3 is TGTGCCAGCAGTTTAGCAGGGGGAACAGTTTATAGCAATCAGCCCCAGCATTTT. Protein product: CASSLAGGTVYSNQPQHF.

This clonotype was observed at least ten times. The chain employs TRBV27 and TRBJ2-6; TRBD2 aligns across 8 bases. The V and J ends lost 0 bases and 2 bases, in that order; junction bases with no gene match: 0. Germline CDR1 MNHEY, CDR2 SMNVEV (reference sequence). The CDR3 runs to 16 residues. CDR3 coding DNA: TGTGCCAGCAGTTTATCCGGGGGGGCTGGGGCCAACGTCCTGACTTTC. Translated: CASSLSGGAGANVLTF.

This clonotype was counted many times. The genes are TRBV19 and TRBJ2-1; D may be TRBD2 (6 bases). The CDR3 is 13 residues long. V lost 5 bases, J lost 10 bases, and 15 bases lay in between. Germline-derived CDR1 and CDR2 are LNHDA and SQIVND (reference sequence). Written as DNA, the CDR3 is TGTGCCAGTAGTTATGGTCTAGCGCGGGAGCAGTTCTTC. Residues: CASSYGLAREQFF.

This clonotype was counted at least ten times. This chain uses TRBV14 with TRBJ2-3; TRBD1 or TRBD2 may be the D gene (5 bases each). Germline V gene sequence: CDR1 SGHDN, CDR2 FVKESK. V dropped 5 bases and J dropped 7 bases, with 16 bases sitting between them. CDR3 length equals 14 residues. CDR3 sequence reads: CASSLRDPTNTQYF. The CDR3 DNA reads TGTGCCAGCAGCTTACGGGACCCTACAAATACGCAGTATTTT.